Presented here are 12 T cell receptor beta chains from one specimen sequenced in a study of molecular identifiers for immune sequencing clone quantification. TCRdb re-called the PCR reads with MiXCR, one entry per CDR3 protein. The sample consists of about 330,000 distinct CDR3 sequences, about 23% of them appearing once. Sequencing was carried out using naive CD8+ T cells from blood, with Jurkat cell RNA spiked in. Subset given: FACS-sorted CD8+CD4-CCR7+CD45RA+ naive T cells. The receptors were sampled from a human donor in good health. Some libraries in this study had Jurkat cell RNA spiked in.

There are a few counts of this clonotype. The chain has TRBV27 and TRBJ2-6, with D possibly being TRBD1 or TRBD2 (5 bases each). CDR1 MNHEY and CDR2 SMNVEV come from the germline V gene (reference sequence). This CDR3 spans 18 amino acids. Deletions cut 2 bases from V and 1 base from J, with 15 bases between. CDR3 sequence: CASSLRPGTGSGANVLTF. The CDR3, as DNA: TGTGCCAGCAGTTTACGTCCCGGGACGGGGTCTGGGGCCAACGTCCTGACTTTC.

This clonotype showed up just a few times. The rearrangement links TRBV24-1 to TRBJ2-3; tentatively, D is TRBD1 (6 bases). Trimming took 4 bases from V and 9 from J, leaving 13 bases between them. CDR1 is KGHDR, CDR2 SFDVKD, per germline. The CDR3 extends over 13 amino acids. The CDR3 reads CATSDEDRATQYF. CDR3 nucleotides: TGTGCCACCAGTGACGAGGACAGAGCGACGCAGTATTTT.

This clonotype has a single count. The J gene is TRBJ1-1, the V gene TRBV6-1, with 7 bases identical to TRBD1. This CDR3 comprises 13 residues. Germline lookup yields CDR1 MNHNS and CDR2 SASEGT. With V trimmed by 3 bases and J by 10 bases, 8 bases remained unmatched. The CDR3 here is CASSDWGEGAAFF. CDR3 in DNA: TGTGCCAGCAGTGATTGGGGGGAGGGGGCAGCTTTCTTT.

In its sample, this clonotype was seen many times. The chain recombines TRBV29-1 with TRBJ2-1; D is unclear. The V end lost 6 bases, the J end lost 8 bases, and 26 bases lay between the germline ends. The CDR3 covers 16 residues. Germline CDR1 and CDR2: SQVTM and ANQGSEA. The DNA of the CDR3 is TGCAGCGTAGACCTAGAGGCGCGTCCCCTGGGCGATGAGCAGTTCTTC. Residues: CSVDLEARPLGDEQFF.

CDR3 sequence reads: CASSQGDGTEAFF. CDR3 bases: TGTGCCAGCAGCCAAGGGGACGGCACTGAAGCTTTCTTT. The chain carries TRBV4-2 and TRBJ1-1, with D possibly TRBD1 on 5 matching bases. Germline V gene sequence: CDR1 LGHNA, CDR2 YNFKEQ. The V end lost 1 base, the J end lost 4 bases, and 7 bases lay between the germline ends. The CDR3 extends over 13 amino acids.

This clonotype was seen repeatedly, ten times or more. This rearrangement joins TRBV9 to TRBJ1-5; D is undetermined. Germline V gene data show CDR1 as SGDLS and CDR2 as YYNGEE. The CDR3 is made up of 14 amino acids. Trimming pared 0 bases from V and 5 bases from J, leaving 9 bases between. Here the CDR3 reads CASSVAPSDQPQHF. The CDR3 coding sequence is TGTGCCAGCAGCGTAGCTCCGTCCGATCAGCCCCAGCATTTT.

This clonotype has a handful of counts. This chain connects TRBV19 to TRBJ2-1, with D possibly matching TRBD1 (6 bases). V shed 6 bases and J shed 4 bases, with 13 bases lying between them. CDR3 length: 14 amino acids. Germline V gene data show CDR1 as LNHDA and CDR2 as SQIVND (reference sequence). CDR3: CASSPSGQYNEQFF. The CDR3 DNA sequence: TGTGCCAGTAGCCCTTCCGGACAGTACAATGAGCAGTTCTTC.

Turning to this clonotype: Just one base apart from a much larger clone, this may be a read error. This chain links TRBV7-9 with TRBJ1-5; 7 nucleotides align to TRBD1. This CDR3 region has 14 residues. Unmatched junction bases numbered 8, after V lost 6 bases and J lost 6 bases. Per germline, CDR1 SEHNR and CDR2 FQNEAQ (reference sequence). The CDR3 nucleotides are TGTGCCAGCAGTAGGGAAGGGGACAGTCAGCCCCAGCATTTT. This sequence encodes CASSREGDSQPQHF.

On this clonotype: A read error is possible here, since a much larger clone lies one base away. The gene calls are TRBV7-6 and TRBJ2-3; 10 nucleotides line up with TRBD1. Germline V gives CDR1 SGHVS, CDR2 FNYEAQ. The CDR3 is 14 amino acids. The CDR3 DNA sequence: TGTGCCAGCAGCTGGACAGGGGGGACAGATACGCGGTATTTT. As protein: CASSWTGGTDTRYF.

This chain joins TRBV4-1 and TRBJ2-3, with D perhaps TRBD2 (5 bases). The CDR3 runs to 16 residues. The ends were cut back, 0 bases at V and 5 bases at J, with 15 bases in the middle. Germline V gene lookup returns CDR1 MGHRA and CDR2 YSYEKL. DNA of the CDR3: TGCGCCAGCAGCCAAGATTTGAGCGGCACCGGAGATACGCAGTATTTT. Residues: CASSQDLSGTGDTQYF.

Comment on this clonotype: One end of the junction varies from germline; a read error may be responsible. The rearrangement links TRBV2 to TRBJ1-1; 7 positions agree with TRBD1. This CDR3 comprises 12 residues. CDR1 is SNHLY and CDR2 is FYNNEI in the germline V gene. The DNA for the CDR3 is TGTGCCAGCAAGACAGGGACCACTGAAGCTCTCTTT. Translating gives CASKTGTTEALF.

In this sample, this clonotype turned up many times. V is TRBV2 and J is TRBJ2-7, with D perhaps TRBD1 (6 bases). Trimming stripped 2 bases from V and 4 bases from J, with 18 bases between. The length of the CDR3 is 16 residues. CDR1 SNHLY and CDR2 FYNNEI come from the germline V gene. The CDR3 nucleotides are TGTGCCAGCAGTGAAATTGTTCAGGGGCCTGGGTACGAGCAGTACTTC. This sequence encodes CASSEIVQGPGYEQYF.